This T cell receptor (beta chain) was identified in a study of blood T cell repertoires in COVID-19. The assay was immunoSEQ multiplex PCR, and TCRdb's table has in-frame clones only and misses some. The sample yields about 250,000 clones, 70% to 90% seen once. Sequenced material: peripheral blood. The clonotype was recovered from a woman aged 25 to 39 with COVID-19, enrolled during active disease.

The CDR3 here is CASSPKTSVDEQFF. CDR3 DNA: TGTGCCAGCAGCCCGAAGACTAGCGTGGATGAGCAGTTCTTC. V usage is TRBV14 and J usage is TRBJ2-1, with TRBD2 identical over 8 bases. After removal of 4 bases from V and 8 bases from J, the junction contained 7 bases not matched to a gene. This CDR3 region has 14 residues. The germline V gene has CDR1 SGHDN and CDR2 FVKESK.